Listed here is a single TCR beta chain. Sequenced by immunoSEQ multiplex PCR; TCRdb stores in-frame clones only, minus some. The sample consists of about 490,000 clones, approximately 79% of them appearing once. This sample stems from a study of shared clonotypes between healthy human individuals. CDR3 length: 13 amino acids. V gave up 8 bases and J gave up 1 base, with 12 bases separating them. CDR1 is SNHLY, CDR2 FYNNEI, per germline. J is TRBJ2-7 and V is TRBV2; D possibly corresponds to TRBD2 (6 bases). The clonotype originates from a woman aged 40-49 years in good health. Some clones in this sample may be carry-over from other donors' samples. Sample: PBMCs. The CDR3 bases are TGTGCCAGCTGGAGGGTTGAATCCTACGAGCAGTACTTC. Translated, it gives CASWRVESYEQYF.